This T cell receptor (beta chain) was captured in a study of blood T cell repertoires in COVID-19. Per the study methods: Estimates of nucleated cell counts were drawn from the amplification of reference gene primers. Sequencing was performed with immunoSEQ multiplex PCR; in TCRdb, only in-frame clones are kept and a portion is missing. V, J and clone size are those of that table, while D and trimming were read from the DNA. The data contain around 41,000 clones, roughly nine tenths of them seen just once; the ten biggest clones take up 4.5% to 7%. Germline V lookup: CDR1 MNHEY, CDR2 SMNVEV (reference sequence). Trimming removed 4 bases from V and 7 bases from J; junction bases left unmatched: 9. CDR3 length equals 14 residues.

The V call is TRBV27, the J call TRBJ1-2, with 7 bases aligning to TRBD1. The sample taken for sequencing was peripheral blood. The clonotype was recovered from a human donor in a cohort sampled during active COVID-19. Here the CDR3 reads CASSSTTGEVGYTF. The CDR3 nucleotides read TGTGCCAGCAGTTCTACAACAGGGGAAGTTGGCTACACCTTC.